This T cell receptor (beta chain) originates from a study of regulatory T cells in long-lasting Graves disease. This clonotype was picked up a small number of times. According to the study, TCR beta libraries were built with iRepertoire HTBI primers and CDR3-region Arm-PCR. TCRdb fed the multiplex PCR reads into MiXCR, producing one record per CDR3 protein. Of about half a million distinct CDR3 sequences in the sample, 22% were seen once. As to time point: persistent/refractory GD, antithyroid drugs over 5 years with positive TRAb. PBMC-extracted RNA yielded the TCR library. The CDR3 consists of 13 residues. V lost 5 bases to trimming and J lost 2 bases, with 13 bases between them. Germline lookup yields CDR1 GTSNPN and CDR2 SVGIG (reference sequence).

Specimen: peripheral blood mononuclear cells (PBMCs), collected when the disease was refractory, from a patient treated with antithyroid drugs. The chain links TRBV30 to TRBJ2-7, with a weak D call TRBD1 (6 bases). This receptor was taken from a female donor with Graves disease. CDR3 loop: CAWGTNAPYEQYF. The CDR3 nucleotides read TGTGCCTGGGGGACAAATGCCCCCTACGAGCAGTACTTC.